This is a list of T cell receptor beta chains from one sample in a study of blood T cells in healthy people across ages. MiXCR, applied by TCRdb to the 5' RACE reads, yields one record per CDR3 protein. The sample contains 1.5 million to 2 million distinct CDR3 sequences, around half of which appear only once. The sample was blood. These receptors all come from a woman aged 40 to 50 in good health. Each CDR3 is given with its conserved first and last residue. D genes are given only for firm matches. Some rows have no size entry. The others give once, few or many, or a class for an expanded clone.

V gene: TRBV7-2; clone size: many; D gene: NA; J gene: TRBJ2-3; CDR3 protein: CASSTIGTQYF; CDR3 DNA: TGTGCCAGCAGCACGATCGGTACGCAGTATTTT
V gene: TRBV20-1; clone size: NA; D gene: TRBD2; J gene: TRBJ2-1; CDR3 protein: CSARGSGTSGGTNEQFF; CDR3 DNA: TGCAGTGCTAGAGGCTCCGGGACTAGCGGGGGGACCAATGAGCAGTTCTTC
V gene: TRBV4-3; clone size: NA; D gene: TRBD1; J gene: TRBJ2-1; CDR3 protein: CASSQDGQGAYNEQFF; CDR3 DNA: TGCGCCAGCAGCCAGGACGGACAGGGGGCCTACAATGAGCAGTTCTTC
V gene: TRBV5-1; clone size: NA; D gene: NA; J gene: TRBJ2-1; CDR3 protein: CASSLGDKHNEQFF; CDR3 DNA: TGCGCCAGCAGCTTGGGGGACAAGCACAATGAGCAGTTCTTC
V gene: TRBV10-1; clone size: NA; D gene: TRBD1; J gene: TRBJ2-5; CDR3 protein: CASNRDRGQETQYF; CDR3 DNA: TGCGCCAGCAATCGGGACAGGGGGCAAGAGACCCAGTACTTC
V gene: TRBV6-1; clone size: NA; D gene: TRBD1; J gene: TRBJ2-3; CDR3 protein: CASRGTGQGAPPDTQYF; CDR3 DNA: TGTGCCAGCCGTGGGACAGGCCAAGGCGCCCCTCCAGATACGCAGTATTTT
V gene: TRBV4-3; clone size: NA; D gene: NA; J gene: TRBJ1-2; CDR3 protein: CASSQDRIGADYGYTF; CDR3 DNA: TGCGCCAGCAGCCAAGATCGAATAGGGGCTGACTATGGCTACACCTTC
V gene: TRBV20-1; clone size: NA; D gene: NA; J gene: TRBJ1-4; CDR3 protein: CSARFNEKLFF; CDR3 DNA: TGCAGTGCTAGGTTTAATGAAAAACTGTTTTTT
V gene: TRBV7-2; clone size: once; D gene: TRBD1; J gene: TRBJ2-5; CDR3 protein: CASSSVRTGALKTQYF; CDR3 DNA: TGTGCCAGCAGCTCCGTCCGGACAGGGGCTTTAAAGACCCAGTACTTC
V gene: TRBV7-9; clone size: NA; D gene: NA; J gene: TRBJ2-1; CDR3 protein: CASSLQTNHNEQFF; CDR3 DNA: TGTGCCAGCAGCTTACAGACGAACCACAATGAGCAGTTCTTC
V gene: TRBV20-1; clone size: NA; D gene: NA; J gene: TRBJ1-5; CDR3 protein: CSAGAGRASSPQHF; CDR3 DNA: TGCAGTGCCGGAGCGGGCAGGGCCTCCTCGCCCCAGCATTTT
V gene: TRBV28; clone size: NA; D gene: NA; J gene: TRBJ2-3; CDR3 protein: CASMEGGTDTQYF; CDR3 DNA: TGTGCCAGCATGGAGGGGGGCACAGATACGCAGTATTTT
V gene: TRBV5-1; clone size: NA; D gene: NA; J gene: TRBJ2-7; CDR3 protein: CASSLVSPGPNEQYF; CDR3 DNA: TGCGCCAGCAGCTTGGTATCTCCGGGCCCCAACGAGCAGTACTTC
V gene: TRBV12-3/TRBV12-4; clone size: NA; D gene: TRBD1; J gene: TRBJ1-6; CDR3 protein: CASSLGTGLSSYNSPLHF; CDR3 DNA: TGTGCCAGCAGTTTAGGGACAGGGCTGAGCTCCTATAATTCACCCCTCCACTTT
V gene: TRBV7-3; clone size: few; D gene: NA; J gene: TRBJ2-1; CDR3 protein: CASSPNRAGSNEQFF; CDR3 DNA: TGTGCCAGCAGCCCTAATCGGGCAGGGTCAAATGAGCAGTTCTTC
V gene: TRBV5-1; clone size: NA; D gene: TRBD1; J gene: TRBJ2-1; CDR3 protein: CASSGTGANNEQFF; CDR3 DNA: TGCGCCAGCAGTGGGACAGGGGCGAACAATGAGCAGTTCTTC
V gene: TRBV27; clone size: few; D gene: NA; J gene: TRBJ2-7; CDR3 protein: CASSLQVESSYEQYF; CDR3 DNA: TGTGCCAGCAGTTTACAGGTCGAGAGCTCCTACGAGCAGTACTTC
V gene: TRBV6-2/TRBV6-3; clone size: NA; D gene: NA; J gene: TRBJ1-6; CDR3 protein: CASSSGTPNSPLHF; CDR3 DNA: TGTGCCAGCAGTTCCGGGACGCCAAATTCACCCCTCCACTTT
V gene: TRBV20-1; clone size: NA; D gene: TRBD2; J gene: TRBJ2-1; CDR3 protein: CSARVVRLAGESTFF; CDR3 DNA: TGCAGTGCTAGAGTTGTCCGACTAGCGGGGGAAAGTACGTTCTTC
V gene: TRBV4-1; clone size: NA; D gene: NA; J gene: TRBJ1-2; CDR3 protein: CASSQDTNGRYGYTF; CDR3 DNA: TGCGCCAGCAGCCAAGATACGAATGGACGCTATGGCTACACCTTC
V gene: TRBV6-6; clone size: NA; D gene: NA; J gene: TRBJ1-2; CDR3 protein: CASRTAEGNYGYTF; CDR3 DNA: TGTGCCAGCAGGACCGCGGAGGGGAACTATGGCTACACCTTC
V gene: TRBV20-1; clone size: NA; D gene: NA; J gene: TRBJ2-5; CDR3 protein: CSASVSLATNEQYF; CDR3 DNA: TGCAGTGCTAGTGTTAGTCTAGCTACCAATGAGCAGTACTTC
V gene: TRBV12-3/TRBV12-4; clone size: NA; D gene: NA; J gene: TRBJ2-5; CDR3 protein: CASSFVGFRETQYF; CDR3 DNA: TGTGCCAGCAGTTTTGTGGGGTTCAGAGAGACCCAGTACTTC
V gene: TRBV4-3; clone size: NA; D gene: NA; J gene: TRBJ2-5; CDR3 protein: CASSPDDTDSQETQYF; CDR3 DNA: TGCGCCAGCAGCCCCGACGATACTGACAGCCAAGAGACCCAGTACTTC
V gene: TRBV20-1; clone size: few; D gene: TRBD2; J gene: TRBJ2-5; CDR3 protein: CSARRLAGGLETQYF; CDR3 DNA: TGCAGTGCCCGGAGACTAGCGGGGGGTTTGGAGACCCAGTACTTC
V gene: TRBV10-3; clone size: NA; D gene: NA; J gene: TRBJ1-2; CDR3 protein: CAISEQGSGYGYTF; CDR3 DNA: TGTGCCATCAGTGAGCAGGGGTCGGGCTATGGCTACACCTTC
V gene: TRBV20-1; clone size: NA; D gene: NA; J gene: TRBJ1-5; CDR3 protein: CSANRVNQPQHF; CDR3 DNA: TGCAGTGCTAACAGGGTCAATCAGCCCCAGCATTTT
V gene: TRBV7-8; clone size: few; D gene: TRBD2; J gene: TRBJ2-3; CDR3 protein: CASSLGASGGASTQYF; CDR3 DNA: TGTGCCAGCAGCTTAGGGGCTAGCGGGGGGGCGAGTACGCAGTATTTT
V gene: TRBV6-2/TRBV6-3; clone size: NA; D gene: NA; J gene: TRBJ2-3; CDR3 protein: CASSYVGLSSDTQYF; CDR3 DNA: TGTGCCAGCAGTTACGTGGGTCTCAGCTCAGATACGCAGTATTTT
V gene: TRBV25-1; clone size: NA; D gene: NA; J gene: TRBJ2-1; CDR3 protein: CASSANRVEQFF; CDR3 DNA: TGTGCCAGCAGTGCCAACAGGGTTGAGCAGTTCTTC
V gene: TRBV29-1; clone size: NA; D gene: NA; J gene: TRBJ1-6; CDR3 protein: CSVQMGDSPLHF; CDR3 DNA: TGCAGCGTTCAAATGGGGGATTCACCCCTCCACTTT
V gene: TRBV15; clone size: few; D gene: TRBD2; J gene: TRBJ2-5; CDR3 protein: CATSRAGGAQTPRPHQETQYF; CDR3 DNA: TGTGCCACCAGCAGAGCCGGGGGGGCCCAGACCCCGCGACCCCATCAAGAGACCCAGTACTTC
V gene: TRBV7-9; clone size: NA; D gene: TRBD1; J gene: TRBJ2-1; CDR3 protein: CASSLRTGTRNEQFF; CDR3 DNA: TGTGCCAGCAGCCTAAGGACAGGGACGAGGAATGAGCAGTTCTTC
V gene: TRBV5-6; clone size: NA; D gene: NA; J gene: TRBJ2-5; CDR3 protein: CASSYLQGETQYF; CDR3 DNA: TGTGCCAGCAGCTATCTGCAGGGGGAGACCCAGTACTTC
V gene: TRBV2; clone size: few; D gene: NA; J gene: TRBJ2-1; CDR3 protein: CASSENLTPNEQFF; CDR3 DNA: TGTGCCAGCAGTGAGAATTTGACTCCCAATGAGCAGTTCTTC
V gene: TRBV20-1; clone size: few; D gene: NA; J gene: TRBJ1-6; CDR3 protein: CSASVQGYNSPLHF; CDR3 DNA: TGCAGTGCTAGTGTGCAGGGCTATAATTCACCCCTCCACTTT
V gene: TRBV7-2; clone size: few; D gene: TRBD2; J gene: TRBJ2-1; CDR3 protein: CASSSREGAYNEQFF; CDR3 DNA: TGTGCCAGCAGCTCCCGGGAGGGCGCCTACAATGAGCAGTTCTTC
V gene: TRBV29-1; clone size: NA; D gene: TRBD2; J gene: TRBJ2-1; CDR3 protein: CSVESSGGARWVREQFF; CDR3 DNA: TGCAGCGTTGAATCTAGCGGGGGGGCTCGGTGGGTCCGTGAGCAGTTCTTC
V gene: TRBV5-1; clone size: NA; D gene: TRBD2; J gene: TRBJ2-1; CDR3 protein: CASSRDGGGAPEQFF; CDR3 DNA: TGCGCCAGCAGCCGCGATGGCGGGGGGGCCCCCGAGCAGTTCTTC
V gene: TRBV7-3; clone size: NA; D gene: NA; J gene: TRBJ2-5; CDR3 protein: CASAPGPGANQETQYF; CDR3 DNA: TGTGCCAGCGCTCCAGGGCCGGGGGCCAACCAAGAGACCCAGTACTTC
V gene: TRBV3-1; clone size: NA; D gene: NA; J gene: TRBJ1-1; CDR3 protein: CASAPRRTRTEAFF; CDR3 DNA: TGTGCCAGCGCTCCGAGGCGGACAAGAACTGAAGCTTTCTTT
V gene: TRBV10-3; clone size: NA; D gene: TRBD1; J gene: TRBJ1-2; CDR3 protein: CAANRGPNYGYTF; CDR3 DNA: TGTGCCGCGAACAGGGGTCCTAACTATGGCTACACCTTC
V gene: TRBV6-2/TRBV6-3; clone size: NA; D gene: NA; J gene: TRBJ2-5; CDR3 protein: CASSYSALTTHEQYF; CDR3 DNA: TGTGCCAGCAGTTACTCAGCATTAACGACGCATGAGCAGTACTTC
V gene: TRBV20-1; clone size: NA; D gene: NA; J gene: TRBJ1-2; CDR3 protein: CSARDRRDYGYTF; CDR3 DNA: TGCAGTGCTAGAGACAGGCGGGACTATGGCTACACCTTC
V gene: TRBV18; clone size: NA; D gene: TRBD2; J gene: TRBJ2-1; CDR3 protein: CASSTLPGLAYQFF; CDR3 DNA: TGTGCCAGCTCAACTCTTCCGGGACTAGCCTACCAGTTCTTC
V gene: TRBV5-6; clone size: NA; D gene: NA; J gene: TRBJ2-5; CDR3 protein: CASSWTLGGETQYF; CDR3 DNA: TGTGCCAGCAGCTGGACATTAGGGGGGGAGACCCAGTACTTC
V gene: TRBV28; clone size: NA; D gene: TRBD2; J gene: TRBJ2-1; CDR3 protein: CASNGLLSGYSSYNEQFF; CDR3 DNA: TGTGCCAGCAACGGACTGCTTAGCGGGTACAGCTCCTACAATGAGCAGTTCTTC
V gene: TRBV4-3; clone size: few; D gene: NA; J gene: TRBJ1-4; CDR3 protein: CASSQRDGATNEKLFF; CDR3 DNA: TGCGCCAGCAGCCAACGGGACGGTGCAACTAATGAAAAACTGTTTTTT
V gene: TRBV7-8; clone size: NA; D gene: NA; J gene: TRBJ2-1; CDR3 protein: CASSPRRAADNEQFF; CDR3 DNA: TGTGCCAGCAGCCCCCGGAGGGCGGCGGACAATGAGCAGTTCTTC
V gene: TRBV18; clone size: NA; D gene: NA; J gene: TRBJ1-2; CDR3 protein: CASSERDGEHGYTF; CDR3 DNA: TGTGCCAGCTCGGAACGGGACGGAGAACATGGCTACACCTTC
V gene: TRBV20-1; clone size: NA; D gene: NA; J gene: TRBJ2-5; CDR3 protein: CSASPGARETQYF; CDR3 DNA: TGCAGTGCTAGTCCCGGGGCGCGGGAGACCCAGTACTTC
V gene: TRBV5-6; clone size: NA; D gene: TRBD2; J gene: TRBJ2-5; CDR3 protein: CASSGGVPGRMETQYF; CDR3 DNA: TGTGCCAGCAGCGGGGGGGTTCCAGGAAGGATGGAGACCCAGTACTTC
V gene: TRBV3-1; clone size: NA; D gene: TRBD2; J gene: TRBJ2-1; CDR3 protein: CASSQEGDGLAGAYNEQFF; CDR3 DNA: TGTGCCAGCAGCCAAGAGGGCGACGGACTAGCGGGGGCTTACAATGAGCAGTTCTTC
V gene: TRBV9; clone size: NA; D gene: TRBD2; J gene: TRBJ2-1; CDR3 protein: CASSVGSSGGNEQFF; CDR3 DNA: TGTGCCAGCAGCGTAGGCTCTAGCGGGGGTAATGAGCAGTTCTTC
V gene: TRBV7-9; clone size: NA; D gene: NA; J gene: TRBJ1-6; CDR3 protein: CASSLVSGAHHSPLHF; CDR3 DNA: TGTGCCAGCAGCTTAGTGAGCGGGGCGCATCATTCACCCCTCCACTTT